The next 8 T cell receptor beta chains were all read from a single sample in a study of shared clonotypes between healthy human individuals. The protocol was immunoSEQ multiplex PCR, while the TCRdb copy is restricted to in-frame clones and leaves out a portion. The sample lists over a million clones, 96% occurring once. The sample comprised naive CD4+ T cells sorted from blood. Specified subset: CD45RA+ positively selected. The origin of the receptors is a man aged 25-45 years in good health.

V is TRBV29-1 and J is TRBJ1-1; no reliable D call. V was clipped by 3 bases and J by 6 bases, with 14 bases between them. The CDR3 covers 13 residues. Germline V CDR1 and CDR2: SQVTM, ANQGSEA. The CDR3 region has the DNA TGCAGCGTTGAGCGGAAACTGGCCCCTGAAGCTTTCTTT. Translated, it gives CSVERKLAPEAFF.

CDR3 bases: TGTGCCAGCAGCAAGGACGGCTACGAGCAGTACTTC. Amino acid sequence: CASSKDGYEQYF. V and J are TRBV11-3 and TRBJ2-7; D unresolved. Trimming took off 5 bases at V and 3 bases at J, with 8 bases between the two ends. CDR1 and CDR2 (germline): SGHNT, YENEEA. This CDR3 is built from 12 residues.

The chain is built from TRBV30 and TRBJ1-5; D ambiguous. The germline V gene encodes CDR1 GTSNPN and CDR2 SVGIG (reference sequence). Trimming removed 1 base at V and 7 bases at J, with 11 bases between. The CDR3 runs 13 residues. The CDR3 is CAWSAKAGQPQHF. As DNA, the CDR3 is TGTGCCTGGAGTGCCAAAGCGGGACAGCCCCAGCATTTT.

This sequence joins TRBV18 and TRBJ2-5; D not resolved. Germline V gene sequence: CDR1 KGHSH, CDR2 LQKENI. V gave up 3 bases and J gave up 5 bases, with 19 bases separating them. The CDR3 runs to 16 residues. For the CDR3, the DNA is TGTGCCAGCTCACCTAACCGGACCCCACGCCTGGAGACCCAGTACTTC. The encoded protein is CASSPNRTPRLETQYF. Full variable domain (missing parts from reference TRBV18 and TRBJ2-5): NAGVMQNPRHLVRRRGQEARLRCSPMKGHSHVYWYRQLPEEGLKFMVYLQKENIIDESGMPKERFSAEFPKEGPSILRIQQVVRGDSAAYFCASSPNRTPRLETQYFGPGTRLLVL.

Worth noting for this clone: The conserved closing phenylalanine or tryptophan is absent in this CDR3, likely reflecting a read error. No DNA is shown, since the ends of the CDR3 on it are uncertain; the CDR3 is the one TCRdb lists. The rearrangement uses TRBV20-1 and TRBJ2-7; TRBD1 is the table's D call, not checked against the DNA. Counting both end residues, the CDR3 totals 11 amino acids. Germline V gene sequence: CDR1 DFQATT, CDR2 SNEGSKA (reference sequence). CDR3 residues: CSARIGTEVAS.

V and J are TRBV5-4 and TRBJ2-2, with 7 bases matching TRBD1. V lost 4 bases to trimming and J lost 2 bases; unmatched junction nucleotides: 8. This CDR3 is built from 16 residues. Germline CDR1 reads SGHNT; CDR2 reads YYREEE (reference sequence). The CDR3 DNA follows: TGTGCCAGCAGCAGAGGACAGGTTCTCAACACCGGGGAGCTGTTTTTT. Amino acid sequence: CASSRGQVLNTGELFF.

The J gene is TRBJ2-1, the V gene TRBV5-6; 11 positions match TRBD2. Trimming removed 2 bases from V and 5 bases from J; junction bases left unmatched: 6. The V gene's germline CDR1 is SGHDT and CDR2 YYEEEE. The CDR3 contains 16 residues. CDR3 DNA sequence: TGTGCCAGCAGCTTCACTAGCGGGAGTTGGGACAATGAGCAGTTCTTC. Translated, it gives CASSFTSGSWDNEQFF.

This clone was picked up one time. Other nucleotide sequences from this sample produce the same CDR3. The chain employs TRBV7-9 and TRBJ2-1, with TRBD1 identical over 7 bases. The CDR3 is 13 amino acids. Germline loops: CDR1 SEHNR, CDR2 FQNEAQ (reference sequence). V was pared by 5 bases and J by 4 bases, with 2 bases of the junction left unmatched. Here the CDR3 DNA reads TGTGCCAGCAGCCCGGGACAGTACAATGAGCAGTTCTTC. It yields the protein CASSPGQYNEQFF.